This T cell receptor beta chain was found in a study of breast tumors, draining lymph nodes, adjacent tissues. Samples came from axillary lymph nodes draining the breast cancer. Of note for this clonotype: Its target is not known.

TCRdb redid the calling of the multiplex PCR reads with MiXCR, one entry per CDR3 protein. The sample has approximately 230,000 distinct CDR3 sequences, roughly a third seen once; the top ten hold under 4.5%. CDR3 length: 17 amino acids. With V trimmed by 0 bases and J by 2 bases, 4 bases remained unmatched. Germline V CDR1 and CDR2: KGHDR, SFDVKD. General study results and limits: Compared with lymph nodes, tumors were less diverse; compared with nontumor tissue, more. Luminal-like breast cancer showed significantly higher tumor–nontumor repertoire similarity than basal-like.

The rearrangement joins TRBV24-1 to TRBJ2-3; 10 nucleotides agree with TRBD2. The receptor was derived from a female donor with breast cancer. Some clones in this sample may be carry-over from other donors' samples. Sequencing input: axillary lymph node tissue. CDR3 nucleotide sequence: TGTGCCACCAGTGATTTGGCCAGCGGGAGGGCCACAGATACGCAGTATTTT. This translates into CATSDLASGRATDTQYF.